This TCR beta chain was found in a study of T cells after yellow fever vaccination. For the study at large: SMART-Seq v4 Ultra Low Input handled preparation of low-cell-number fractions.

This clonotype showed up many times. The antigen remains unidentified. Study-wide results and limits: Reappearing after the booster were most of the clones from primary vaccination (about 96% CD4, around 88% CD8). Contamination of FACS-sorted repertoires by abundant clonotypes from the bulk population could occur.

TCRdb re-called the 5' RACE reads with MiXCR, one entry per CDR3 protein. The sample carries under 150,000 distinct CDR3 sequences, 7.7% recorded once. Germline lookup yields CDR1 DFQATT and CDR2 SNEGSKA (reference sequence). The CDR3 is 14 amino acids. V was pared by 2 bases and J by 5 bases, with 6 bases of the junction left unmatched. The receptor was isolated from a man aged 25 to 40 who received the YFV17D yellow fever vaccine. V gene TRBV20-1 combines with J gene TRBJ2-7; 10 bases map to TRBD2. Here the sequenced sample was CD4+ T cells sorted from PBMCs, taken 5 days after the yellow fever booster vaccination. CDR3 bases: TGCAGTGCTAGAACGGCTAGCGGGAGTGACGAGCAGTACTTC. Protein sequence: CSARTASGSDEQYF.